Given below is one T cell receptor beta chain in context. Generated by immunoSEQ multiplex PCR, the TCRdb table keeps only in-frame clones and is missing some. Seen here are 120,000 to 150,000 clones, around four fifths observed once, and the top ten hold less than 7%. In assigning cohorts, the study relied on participant-reported clinical history. Before being deemed recovered, Cohort 3 donors had two negative PCRs, clearance, or symptom resolution. This record belongs to a study of blood T cell repertoires in COVID-19. CDR3 length: 16 amino acids. The germline CDR1 and CDR2 sequences are LGHDT and YNNKEL (reference sequence). Trimming took 4 bases from V and 7 from J; bases not matched to a gene: 8.

This clonotype was obtained from a woman in her thirties or forties who had recovered from COVID-19. This chain uses TRBV3-1 (or the pseudogene TRBV3-2) with TRBJ1-4; the match to TRBD1 covers 11 bases. The sample consisted of PBMCs or T cells enriched from blood (not recorded which). CDR3 DNA sequence: TGTGCCAGCAGCCCCTCTTCGGGACAGGGGGGTGAAAAACTGTTTTTT. Protein sequence: CASSPSSGQGGEKLFF.